The clone carrying this T cell receptor beta chain appeared a few times. Only Caucasian adults living in Nashville, Tennessee served as donors. This entry comes from a study of shared clonotypes between healthy human individuals. The replicate PCRs on unsorted PBMC were given approximately 300 ng DNA, which is about 30,000 T cell genomes. On ten immunoSEQ deep assay plates, unsorted PBMC DNA was sequenced. TCRdb's table, derived via immunoSEQ multiplex PCR, lists solely in-frame clones and lacks some. Here the sample spans hundreds of thousands of clones, around 81% being singletons. Material: PBMCs. The source of this sequence is a woman between 35 and 50 years old in good health. Some clones in this sample may be carry-over from other donors' samples.

Here the CDR3 reads CASSPRWGEQFF. DNA for the CDR3: TGTGCCAGCAGCCCCAGGTGGGGTGAGCAGTTCTTC. The gene calls are TRBV7-2 and TRBJ2-1; D is unresolved. Between the trimmed V and J ends, which lost 5 bases and 9 bases, there was a span of 11 bases. The CDR3 runs to 12 residues. Germline V gene data show CDR1 as SGHTA and CDR2 as FQGNSA.